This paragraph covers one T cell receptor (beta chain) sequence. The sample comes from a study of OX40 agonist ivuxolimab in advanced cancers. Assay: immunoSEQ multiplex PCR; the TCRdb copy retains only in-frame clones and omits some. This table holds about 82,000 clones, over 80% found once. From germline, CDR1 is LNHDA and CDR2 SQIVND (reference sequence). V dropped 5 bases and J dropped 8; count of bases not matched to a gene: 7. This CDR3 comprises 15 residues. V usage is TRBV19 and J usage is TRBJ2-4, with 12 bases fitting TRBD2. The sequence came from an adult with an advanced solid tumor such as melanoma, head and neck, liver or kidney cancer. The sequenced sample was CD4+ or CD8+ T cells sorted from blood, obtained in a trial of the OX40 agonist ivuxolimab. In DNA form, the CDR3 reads TGTGCCAGTAGTCCCTCCGGGACTAGCGGGTACATTCAGTACTTC. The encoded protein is CASSPSGTSGYIQYF.